Listed below are T cell receptor beta chains from one sample, sequenced in a study of T cells in Graves' hyperthyroidism and ophthalmopathy. One entry per CDR3 protein, called by TCRdb with MiXCR from the multiplex PCR reads. The profile shows hundreds of thousands of distinct CDR3 sequences, around 39% of them singletons. The specimen was blood. These receptor sequences come from a young man with Graves' hyperthyroidism. Both conserved end residues are part of each CDR3. Fields, in order: D gene, clone size, J gene, V gene, CDR3 protein, CDR3 DNA. A D gene is named only where the DNA matches it firmly. Part of the rows lack a size; the others show once, few, many or a class for expanded clones.

TRBD1,many,TRBJ1-5,TRBV2,CASRPDGTGENQPQHF,TGTGCCAGCAGACCAGACGGGACAGGGGAAAATCAGCCCCAGCATTTT
TRBD1,once,TRBJ2-3,TRBV10-2,CASSTGGADTQYF,TGCGCCAGCAGTACAGGGGGAGCAGATACGCAGTATTTT
NA,NA,TRBJ1-5,TRBV4-1,CASSQDTSSNQPQHF,TGTGCCAGCAGCCAAGATACCTCGAGCAATCAGCCCCAGCATTTT
TRBD1,NA,TRBJ1-5,TRBV7-2,CASSNRDSPVWTQHF,TGTGCCAGCAGCAACCGGGACAGCCCAGTTTGGACCCAGCATTTT
TRBD1,NA,TRBJ2-7,TRBV10-3,CASSLPGTGSYEQYF,TGTGCCAGCAGTCTCCCCGGGACAGGTTCCTACGAGCAGTACTTC
NA,NA,TRBJ2-1,TRBV4-3,CASSLTSSYEQFF,TGCGCCAGCAGTCTAACGAGCTCCTACGAGCAGTTCTTC
TRBD1,few,TRBJ2-7,TRBV6-5,CASSPYRAGGYEQYF,TGTGCCAGCAGTCCCTACCGGGCAGGGGGCTACGAGCAGTACTTC
NA,NA,TRBJ1-1,TRBV6-5,CASSYSGGLGTEAFF,TGTGCCAGCAGTTACTCCGGGGGCCTGGGCACTGAAGCTTTCTTT
NA,NA,TRBJ2-5,TRBV12-3/TRBV12-4,CASSWWGAETQYF,TGTGCCAGCAGTTGGTGGGGGGCAGAGACCCAGTACTTC
NA,NA,TRBJ2-7,TRBV20-1,CSANDLFTSEQYF,TGCAGTGCTAACGACTTGTTCACGAGTGAGCAGTACTTC
TRBD1,NA,TRBJ1-5,TRBV4-1,CAGSQTGQGNQPQHF,TGCGCCGGCAGCCAAACGGGACAGGGCAATCAGCCCCAGCATTTT
NA,many,TRBJ1-4,TRBV15,CATSLPTNEKLFF,TGTGCCACCAGCCTGCCAACTAATGAAAAACTGTTTTTT
TRBD1,many,TRBJ2-7,TRBV15,CATSRDRDRTYEQYF,TGTGCCACCAGCAGAGATAGGGACAGAACCTACGAGCAGTACTTC
TRBD1,few,TRBJ2-7,TRBV9,CASSVRTGYEQYF,TGCGCCAGCAGCGTAAGGACAGGCTACGAGCAGTACTTC
TRBD1,NA,TRBJ1-5,TRBV5-5,CASSSGTGYNQPQHF,TGTGCCAGCAGCTCCGGGACAGGGTACAATCAGCCCCAGCATTTT
TRBD1,many,TRBJ1-4,TRBV29-1,CSAAGTATATNEKLFF,TGCAGCGCCGCCGGGACAGCGACTGCAACTAATGAAAAACTGTTTTTT
TRBD2,NA,TRBJ2-5,TRBV11-2,CASSQVGGRGLETQYF,TGTGCCAGCAGCCAAGTCGGCGGGAGGGGTTTAGAGACCCAGTACTTC
NA,few,TRBJ2-7,TRBV12-3/TRBV12-4,CASSLWLDEQYF,TGTGCCAGCAGTTTATGGCTAGACGAGCAGTACTTC
NA,NA,TRBJ1-5,TRBV6-1,CASSDQPYSNQPQHF,TGTGCCAGCAGTGATCAACCGTATAGCAATCAGCCCCAGCATTTT
TRBD1,few,TRBJ1-1,TRBV2,CASSPPGQMNTEAFF,TGTGCCAGCAGCCCTCCGGGACAGATGAACACTGAAGCTTTCTTT
NA,NA,TRBJ2-2,TRBV7-2,CASSFEGGDTGELFF,TGTGCCAGCAGCTTTGAGGGGGGAGACACCGGGGAGCTGTTTTTT
NA,few,TRBJ2-7,TRBV7-2,CASSLVGSPSYEQYF,TGTGCCAGCAGCTTAGTAGGGAGTCCCTCCTACGAGCAGTACTTC
NA,few,TRBJ1-5,TRBV5-1,CASSPGTYSNQPQHF,TGCGCCAGCAGCCCCGGGACTTATAGCAATCAGCCCCAGCATTTT
NA,NA,TRBJ1-1,TRBV4-1,CASSPSTSSNTEAFF,TGCGCCAGCAGCCCCTCGACCTCTAGCAACACTGAAGCTTTCTTT
NA,NA,TRBJ2-2,TRBV9,CASSVTINTGELFF,TGTGCCAGCAGCGTGACTATCAACACCGGGGAGCTGTTTTTT
TRBD1,many,TRBJ1-5,TRBV2,CASSVGQGGNQPQHF,TGTGCCAGCAGTGTCGGACAGGGGGGCAATCAGCCCCAGCATTTT
NA,NA,TRBJ1-1,TRBV7-8,CASSLKRWPNTEAFF,TGTGCCAGCAGCTTAAAGAGGTGGCCGAACACTGAAGCTTTCTTT
TRBD2,many,TRBJ2-7,TRBV29-1,CSVYLPFAGATYEQYF,TGCAGCGTTTACCTCCCCTTCGCGGGAGCCACCTACGAGCAGTACTTC
NA,few,TRBJ1-1,TRBV7-2,CASSRLGNTEAFF,TGTGCCAGCTCACGGTTGGGGAACACTGAAGCTTTCTTT
NA,NA,TRBJ1-2,TRBV13,CASSQDLEQDGYIF,TGTGCCAGCAGCCAAGATTTGGAGCAGGATGGCTACATCTTC
TRBD2,few,TRBJ2-7,TRBV7-8,CASIRPSGRNYEQYF,TGTGCCAGCATCCGACCCAGCGGGAGAAACTACGAGCAGTACTTC
NA,few,TRBJ2-7,TRBV15,CATSRVAGQEQYF,TGTGCCACCAGCAGAGTGGCAGGTCAGGAGCAGTACTTC
NA,NA,TRBJ2-2,TRBV7-3,CASSSVTGNTGELFF,TGTGCCAGCAGCTCGGTAACAGGGAATACGGGGGAGCTGTTTTTT
NA,NA,TRBJ2-7,TRBV6-5,CASGLNPGQHYEQYF,TGTGCCAGCGGCCTAAACCCGGGACAACACTACGAGCAGTACTTC
NA,NA,TRBJ2-2,TRBV29-1,CRSHIATGELFF,TGCAGGTCCCACATCGCCACCGGGGAGCTGTTTTTT
NA,NA,TRBJ1-1,TRBV5-8,CASSLEAWGNTEAFF,TGTGCCAGCAGCTTGGAGGCCTGGGGGAACACTGAAGCTTTCTTT
TRBD1,once,TRBJ1-2,TRBV10-2,CASKRGQRGYTF,TGCGCCAGTAAGAGGGGGCAAAGAGGCTACACCTTC
TRBD1,once,TRBJ1-2,TRBV29-1,CSVEVGQGDGYTF,TGCAGCGTTGAAGTGGGACAGGGTGATGGCTACACCTTC
TRBD1,NA,TRBJ1-4,TRBV20-1,CSARAQGATNEKLFF,TGCAGTGCTAGGGCACAGGGGGCAACTAATGAAAAACTGTTTTTT
NA,many,TRBJ1-2,TRBV10-1,CASSENLLYGYTF,TGCGCCAGCAGTGAAAACCTTCTCTATGGCTACACCTTC
TRBD1,few,TRBJ2-5,TRBV7-9,CASSLSRGFETQYF,TGTGCCAGCAGCCTATCCAGGGGGTTTGAGACCCAGTACTTC